This record looks at one T cell receptor beta chain sequence and its context. Its antigen is unknown. There are no base qualities to consult, and no much larger clone falls within one base. The data derive from a study of blood T cell repertoires in COVID-19 (dated by TCRdb to 2018 to 2021). Background on the whole study: The collaborator samples originated in the United States, Italy and Spain and spanned the acute and convalescent phases of COVID-19. The prospective study material was composed of cDNA or gDNA derived from T cells, B-cell-depleted T cells, or PBMCs. The repertoires were released in a freely available public database intended as a resource for research on the immune response to SARS-CoV-2. The dataset comprised deeply sampled blood TCRbeta repertoires from subjects exposed to, actively infected with, or recovered from COVID-19. Where HLA class I and class II types were available, the types were taken from metadata supplied by the sample provider, not from assay-based typing. The samples were drawn from two sources: the first 160 participants of the ongoing ImmuneRACE study, and 950 to 1,500 subjects contributed by 6 global collaborators. A de-identified subject ID, COVID-19 status, age in years and sex were almost always included in the sample metadata. What the work shows at the level of the full study, not this receptor alone: The quantity of clinical and demographic metadata differed by source and by participant and was supplied without curation.

Another Seattle source contributed samples from volunteer blood donors who had recovered from COVID-19. Each collaborating institution followed its own protocols to collect whole blood in K2EDTA tubes. For TCRbeta analysis, collaborator samples were shipped as frozen whole blood, as isolated PBMCs, or as DNA extracted from either sample type. Trimming accounts for 4 bases at V and 3 bases at J, while the number of junction bases matched to no gene is 8. CDR1 and CDR2, per the germline V gene, are SGHDT and YYEEEE. Taken from cysteine to phenylalanine, the CDR3 has 15 residues. Only CDR3 DNA remains: 45 bases, in frame from the first base. TCRbeta CDR3 regions were amplified from genomic DNA by means of the immunoSEQ Assay, a bias-controlled multiplex PCR. The authors' pipeline ran thus. Nucleated cell counts per sample were estimated from amplification of reference gene primers within the assay. To quantify the absolute abundance of each unique TCRbeta CDR3 rearrangement, sequence reads were collapsed and filtered. Productive Simpson clonality was computed per sample as the square root of Simpson's diversity index over productive rearrangements. TCRdb obtained this table from immuneACCESS and retained in-frame rearrangements with V and J assigned. These tables miss some clones; where compared with another copy, unresolved V genes account for less than half of the shortfall, and the remainder is unexplained. V, J and clone size are taken as reported in that table, and D and trimming were inferred from the DNA itself. In all, the sample holds some 160,000 clones, and roughly four fifths of those were seen once. Over 10% of the sample is taken by the ten largest.

Rearrangement joined TRBV5-6 to TRBJ1-2, and 8 junction bases match TRBD1. The sequencing input was peripheral blood. This receptor was obtained from an older man who had recovered from COVID-19. The DNA reads TGTGCCAGCAGCGCTTACAGGGGGGGCCACTATGGCTACACCTTC. Translation gives CASSAYRGGHYGYTF.